The text below deals with one T cell receptor (beta chain). Its antigen is not known. The primer mix had 60 Vbeta and 13 Jbeta primers. Per the original data handling: Per a later analysis, the number of unique TCR beta chains was around 79 million, of which 10 million to 11 million were shared. Method: immunoSEQ multiplex PCR; TCRdb's copy keeps in-frame clones and lacks some. V and J calls and clone size are given by that table; D and trimming were obtained from the DNA. The sample consists of over 130,000 clones, roughly 80% of them appearing once. The data belong to a study of cytomegalovirus exposure and HLA in healthy donors. About the research overall: Findings of an earlier analysis included more than 90 million unique TCR beta sequences from roughly 180 million T cells. The study's findings and limits: A later analysis linked a missense variant in DCLRE1C to the trimming of TCR beta V and J genes.

Source material: PBMCs. The origin of this receptor is a female donor in good health and CMV-seronegative.

This chain's CDR3 is CASSQYSGELFF. The CDR3, as DNA: TGTGCCAGCAGTCAATACTCCGGGGAGCTGTTTTTT. The V gene is TRBV27, the J gene TRBJ2-2; the D is unclear. This CDR3 has 12 amino acids. V was clipped by 5 bases and J by 6 bases, with 7 bases between them. Germline V gene sequence: CDR1 MNHEY, CDR2 SMNVEV (reference sequence).